The next 29 T cell receptor beta chains were all read from a single sample in a study of identical twins. MiXCR, applied by TCRdb to the 5' RACE reads, yields one record per CDR3 protein. The sample lists approximately 1.8 million distinct CDR3 sequences; about 32% were seen once. Sequencing was performed on cord blood. These receptor sequences come from a newborn girl in good health.

J is TRBJ1-1 and V is TRBV27, with 7 bases matching TRBD1. The CDR3 is 13 residues long. Germline trimming cut 6 bases from V and 5 bases from J; bases unmatched to any gene: 6. CDR1 and CDR2 (germline): MNHEY, SMNVEV (reference sequence). The CDR3 nucleotides are TGTGCCAGCAGAAGGGGGCGGGGAACTGAAGCTTTCTTT. Translation: CASRRGRGTEAFF.

The chain uses TRBV7-2 and TRBJ2-2, with 7 bases lining up with TRBD2. The CDR3 extends over 16 amino acids. Germline-derived CDR1 and CDR2 are SGHTA and FQGNSA. Germline trimming cut 4 bases from V and 3 bases from J; bases unmatched to any gene: 8. The CDR3 DNA reads TGTGCCAGCAGCTACCGACTAGCCTCGTACACCGGGGAGCTGTTTTTT. This codes for CASSYRLASYTGELFF.

This clonotype was detected only a few times. This chain connects TRBV10-3 to TRBJ2-7; no definite D call. The CDR3 extends over 9 amino acids. The germline V and J ends were trimmed by 6 bases and 5 bases, with 2 bases remaining between them. Per germline, CDR1 ENHRY and CDR2 SYGVKD. The CDR3 DNA reads as TGTGCCATCAGCCACGAGCAGTACTTC. Its translation: CAISHEQYF.

The chain combines TRBV12-5 with TRBJ2-2; 7 nucleotides align to TRBD2. Germline lookup yields CDR1 LGHNT and CDR2 FRNRAP. Trimming cost V 5 bases and J 8 bases; bases outside gene matches: 5. The CDR3 has 13 amino acids. CDR3 sequence (DNA): TGTGCTAGTGGTCGGCGGGAGACTGGGGAGCTGTTTTTT. As protein: CASGRRETGELFF. Full variable domain (outside the CDR3, taken from reference TRBV12-5 and TRBJ2-2): DARVTQTPRHKVTEMGQEVTMRCQPILGHNTVFWYRQTMMQGLELLAYFRNRAPLDDSGMPKDRFSAEMPDATLATLKIQPSEPRDSAVYFCASGRRETGELFFGEGSRLTVL.

Of note for this clonotype: A read error may explain this, as a much larger clone is one base away. The CDR3 spells CSVDGDRSCGYTF. As DNA, the CDR3 is TGCAGCGTTGATGGGGACAGGTCATGTGGCTACACCTTC. The chain couples TRBV29-1 to TRBJ1-2; 8 bases map to TRBD1. CDR1 is SQVTM, CDR2 ANQGSEA, per germline. Losses at the gene ends were 3 bases for V and 7 bases for J; bases not matched to a gene: 7. The CDR3 consists of 13 residues.

The CDR3 here is CASSRGRTLGRNQPQHF. The CDR3 DNA sequence: TGTGCCAGTAGTAGGGGTCGGACCTTGGGGCGCAATCAGCCCCAGCATTTT. V is TRBV19 and J is TRBJ1-5, with D perhaps TRBD1 (5 bases). Germline V lookup: CDR1 LNHDA, CDR2 SQIVND (reference sequence). The CDR3 loop spans 17 amino acids. Trimming cost V 4 bases and J 2 bases, with 18 bases left between them.

This clonotype was observed a few times. The rearrangement links TRBV15 to TRBJ2-1, with D perhaps TRBD2 (6 bases). Trimming took 3 bases from V and 3 from J, leaving 15 bases between them. There are 16 residues in the CDR3. Germline CDR1 and CDR2: LNHNV and YYDKDF (reference sequence). DNA for the CDR3: TGTGCCACCAGCAGGGATACCGGGACTCTCTACAATGAGCAGTTCTTC. Translated, it gives CATSRDTGTLYNEQFF.

This clonotype has more than one count but fewer than ten. V gene TRBV24-1 combines with J gene TRBJ1-2; D might be TRBD1 (5 bases). Per the germline V gene, CDR1 is KGHDR and CDR2 is SFDVKD. This CDR3 has 13 residues. The germline V and J ends were trimmed by 3 bases and 8 bases, with 12 bases remaining between them. The CDR3 DNA sequence: TGTGCCACCAGTGATGAGTCAGGGTCCGGCTACACCTTC. This sequence encodes CATSDESGSGYTF.

In this sample, this clonotype turned up a few times. This chain links TRBV20-1 with TRBJ2-7, with D hard to call. The V gene's germline CDR1 is DFQATT and CDR2 SNEGSKA (reference sequence). Trimming removed 6 bases from V and 7 bases from J, with 19 bases in between. CDR3 length: 13 residues. The CDR3 is CSARYRNLEEQYF. DNA of the CDR3: TGCAGTGCCAGATACCGGAACCTGGAAGAGCAGTACTTC.

The chain recombines TRBV27 with TRBJ2-1; 12 bases are a match to TRBD2. The trim removed 0 bases at V and 3 bases at J, leaving 9 bases unmatched. The CDR3 loop spans 19 amino acids. The germline CDR1 and CDR2 sequences are MNHEY and SMNVEV (reference sequence). The DNA for the CDR3 is TGTGCCAGCAGTTTATCGCCCGGACTAGCGGGGTATCTCTACAATGAGCAGTTCTTC. Translated: CASSLSPGLAGYLYNEQFF.

This clonotype was found many times. The chain employs TRBV7-9 and TRBJ1-1, with D possibly matching TRBD1 (6 bases). Deletions cut 1 base from V and 4 bases from J, with 10 bases between. CDR1 and CDR2 from the germline V gene are SEHNR and FQNEAQ (reference sequence). CDR3 size: 14 residues. The CDR3 coding sequence is TGTGCCAGCAGCTTAGGTTCAGGGGCCACTGAAGCTTTCTTT. Its translation is CASSLGSGATEAFF.

This clonotype has just one count. V and J are TRBV20-1 and TRBJ2-5; TRBD2 matches at 10 bases. This CDR3 has 14 residues. Germline CDR1 and CDR2: DFQATT and SNEGSKA (reference sequence). Germline trimming cut 2 bases from V and 5 bases from J; bases unmatched to any gene: 5. The CDR3 is CSARLAGVRETQYF. Written as DNA, the CDR3 is TGCAGTGCTAGACTAGCGGGAGTAAGGGAGACCCAGTACTTC.

Of note for this clonotype: At one boundary the junction diverges from the germline segment, which might be a read error. J is TRBJ1-2 and V is TRBV5-1; D uncertain. The CDR3 totals 13 residues. Germline assignment: CDR1 SGHRS and CDR2 YFSETQ. The CDR3 sequence: CACSSSALDGYTF. CDR3 DNA: TGCGCCTGCAGCTCTAGTGCCCTGGATGGCTACACCTTC.

This clonotype was detected a few times. J is TRBJ2-7 and V is TRBV12-3 or TRBV12-4; weak D call: TRBD1 (6 bases). The CDR3 consists of 15 residues. Trimming removed 7 bases from V and 0 bases from J, with 16 bases in between. The CDR3 protein is CASTWGRGGSYEQYF. The CDR3 DNA reads as TGTGCCAGCACTTGGGGGAGAGGGGGCTCCTACGAGCAGTACTTC.

This clonotype was counted many times. The rearrangement joins TRBV9 to TRBJ2-3; TRBD1 or TRBD2 may be the D gene (5 bases each). The V end lost 1 base, the J end lost 6 bases, and 9 bases lay between the germline ends. Germline V gene data show CDR1 as SGDLS and CDR2 as YYNGEE. This CDR3 is built from 13 residues. The CDR3 nucleotides read TGTGCCAGCAGCGTACGGGGCCGGGATACGCAGTATTTT. Encoded protein: CASSVRGRDTQYF.

The genes are TRBV27 and TRBJ2-3; D unresolved. The CDR3 runs to 15 residues. Germline CDR1 reads MNHEY; CDR2 reads SMNVEV (reference sequence). Trimming cost V 7 bases and J 2 bases, with 16 bases left between them. The CDR3 loop is CASTGDFPDTDTQYF. Written as DNA, the CDR3 is TGTGCCAGCACCGGAGACTTCCCAGACACAGATACGCAGTATTTT.

The V and J genes are TRBV4-2 and TRBJ2-4; 8 bases map to TRBD1. Germline trimming cut 2 bases from V and 13 bases from J; bases unmatched to any gene: 13. CDR3 length equals 15 residues. CDR1 is LGHNA, CDR2 YNFKEQ, per germline. The CDR3 DNA is TGTGCCAGCAGCCAACAGGGGGCTATCTCCTACAAGCAGTACTTC. Protein: CASSQQGAISYKQYF.

This clonotype was counted a few times. The chain is built from TRBV11-1 and TRBJ2-7, with 11 bases fitting TRBD2. The CDR3 contains 17 residues. Germline assignment: CDR1 SGHAT and CDR2 FQDESV (reference sequence). V gave up 1 base and J gave up 3 bases; unmatched junction bases: 8. The CDR3 region has the DNA TGTGCCAGCAGCTTAGTCGGATCCGGGACTAGCGGCTACGAGCAGTACTTC. Its protein product is CASSLVGSGTSGYEQYF.

This chain connects TRBV9 to TRBJ2-3, with TRBD1 matching over 7 bases. The germline V gene encodes CDR1 SGDLS and CDR2 YYNGEE. The V segment lost 0 bases and the J segment 1 base; nucleotides outside the gene matches: 5. CDR3 length equals 16 residues. The CDR3 loop reads CASSVGIGTGTDTQYF. The CDR3 coding sequence is TGTGCCAGCAGCGTAGGAATAGGGACAGGCACAGATACGCAGTATTTT.

The rearrangement links TRBV11-2 to TRBJ2-7; the D is unclear. Trimming took 1 base from V and 6 from J, leaving 10 bases between them. CDR3 size: 13 residues. Germline V lookup: CDR1 SGHAT, CDR2 FQNNGV. The CDR3: CASSLASTAEQYF. CDR3 DNA sequence: TGTGCCAGCAGCTTAGCATCGACGGCCGAGCAGTACTTC.

A few counts support this clonotype. This chain connects TRBV27 to TRBJ2-3, with 8 bases fitting TRBD2. V shed 7 bases, J shed 0 bases, and the junction held 3 bases outside the gene matches. Germline V gene data show CDR1 as MNHEY and CDR2 as SMNVEV (reference sequence). The CDR3 runs 14 residues. The CDR3 nucleotides read TGTGCCAGCACCGGACTAGCCAGCACAGATACGCAGTATTTT. Protein sequence: CASTGLASTDTQYF.

The chain recombines TRBV30 with TRBJ2-1, with D perhaps TRBD1 (5 bases). The ends were cut back, 0 bases at V and 0 bases at J, with 9 bases in the middle. The CDR3 consists of 15 residues. The germline CDR1 and CDR2 sequences are GTSNPN and SVGIG (reference sequence). CDR3 protein: CAWSVVGPSYNEQFF. CDR3 DNA: TGTGCCTGGAGTGTCGTGGGGCCCTCCTACAATGAGCAGTTCTTC.

This clonotype was seen a handful of times. This chain joins TRBV4-2 and TRBJ2-7; 11 bases map to TRBD2. J lost 3 bases, V lost 0 bases, and 4 bases had no gene match. The germline CDR1 and CDR2 sequences are LGHNA and YNFKEQ. The CDR3 is 16 amino acids. This CDR3 is CASSQESSGRNYEQYF. The CDR3 DNA reads as TGTGCCAGCAGCCAAGAATCTAGCGGGAGGAACTACGAGCAGTACTTC.

This clonotype turned up a few times. This chain connects TRBV7-2 to TRBJ1-1; D is unresolved. V was cut by 8 bases and J by 1 base, with 11 bases left in between. CDR3 length: 13 residues. Per germline, CDR1 SGHTA and CDR2 FQGNSA. This chain's CDR3 is CASGPTWNTEAFF. DNA for the CDR3: TGTGCCAGCGGTCCCACTTGGAACACTGAAGCTTTCTTT.

Points on this clonotype: A much bigger clone sits one base away, suggesting this may be a read error. This chain uses TRBV3-1 with TRBJ2-7, with TRBD2 matching 9 bases. CDR1 is LGHDT and CDR2 is YNNKEL in the germline V gene (reference sequence). Trimming at V came to 4 bases and at J to 7 bases, leaving 5 bases not matched to a gene. The CDR3 is made up of 13 amino acids. DNA for the CDR3: TGTGCCAGCAGCCGACTAGCGGACAATGAGCAGTACTTC. It codes for CASSRLADNEQYF.

This chain joins TRBV29-1 and TRBJ1-1; 9 bases agree with TRBD1. The CDR3 has 13 amino acids. Per the germline V gene, CDR1 is SQVTM and CDR2 is ANQGSEA. The V and J ends lost 7 bases and 4 bases, in that order; junction bases with no gene match: 7. The CDR3 coding sequence is TGCAGCGCCTCGACAGGGGGGGGCACTGAAGCTTTCTTT. Encoded protein: CSASTGGGTEAFF.

The genes are TRBV19 and TRBJ2-5; D is uncertain. The V gene lost 3 bases and the J gene lost 2 bases, with 7 bases spanning the gap. In germline, CDR1 is LNHDA, CDR2 SQIVND (reference sequence). The CDR3 is made up of 13 amino acids. The CDR3 DNA is TGTGCCAGTAGTATCCGCAATCAAGAGACCCAGTACTTC. Translating gives CASSIRNQETQYF.

This clonotype appeared a few times. The chain employs TRBV10-3 and TRBJ1-6; possible D gene TRBD1, 6 bases. This CDR3 contains 12 residues. V lost 6 bases to trimming and J lost 14 bases, with 14 bases between them. Germline CDR1 is ENHRY and CDR2 is SYGVKD. The DNA of the CDR3 is TGTGCCATCAGCATACAGGGATCAGCCCTCCACTTT. Residues: CAISIQGSALHF.

The J gene is TRBJ1-3, the V gene TRBV29-1; 10 positions agree with TRBD1. Germline assignment: CDR1 SQVTM and CDR2 ANQGSEA. V lost 7 bases, J lost 0 bases, and 6 bases stayed unmatched. The CDR3 runs 15 residues. The CDR3 nucleotides read TGCAGCGGGGTGGGACAGGGGAGCTCTGGAAACACCATATATTTT. It codes for CSGVGQGSSGNTIYF.